Presented here are 14 T cell receptor beta chains from one specimen sequenced in a study of T cell repertoires in cytomegalovirus infection. TCRdb processed the reads anew with MiXCR; each CDR3 protein has one entry. The profile shows some 150,000 distinct CDR3 sequences, 23% of them singletons. The specimen sequenced was PBMCs. The receptors shown here come from a human donor in good health (CMV status not recorded). Some clones in this sample may be carry-over from other donors' samples.

The chain employs TRBV2 and TRBJ2-2, with D maybe TRBD2 (5 bases). Germline V gene sequence: CDR1 SNHLY, CDR2 FYNNEI. CDR3 length: 15 amino acids. V was pared by 2 bases and J by 6 bases, with 13 bases between. DNA of the CDR3: TGTGCCAGCAGTGAAAGGACGGGGAAGGCCGGGGAGCTGTTTTTT. This codes for CASSERTGKAGELFF.

This clonotype was detected many times. The gene calls are TRBV29-1 and TRBJ1-1, with D maybe TRBD1 (6 bases). This CDR3 comprises 14 residues. Germline values: CDR1 SQVTM, CDR2 ANQGSEA. V was shortened by 5 bases and J by 11 bases, with 24 bases between the two germline ends. The CDR3, as DNA: TGCAGCGTTATCCGGGACAAAGTAAGAGGGAGCGCTTTCTTT. Its protein is CSVIRDKVRGSAFF. Looking up the rest from reference TRBV29-1 and TRBJ1-1 gives the full variable domain: SAVISQKPSRDICQRGTSLTIQCQVDSQVTMMFWYRQQPGQSLTLIATANQGSEATYESGFVIDKFPISRPNLTFSTLTVSNMSPEDSSIYLCSVIRDKVRGSAFFGQGTRLTVV.

This clonotype was seen a handful of times. The rearrangement joins TRBV19 to TRBJ1-2; no reliable D call. The germline V gene has CDR1 LNHDA and CDR2 SQIVND (reference sequence). V lost 2 bases, J lost 0 bases, and 7 bases lay in between. The CDR3 contains 14 residues. In DNA, the CDR3 is TGTGCCAGTAGTATAACGTCAGCTAACTATGGCTACACCTTC. This encodes CASSITSANYGYTF.

Many counts were recorded for this clonotype. The chain links TRBV7-3 to TRBJ2-6; the D gene could be TRBD1 or TRBD2 (6 bases each). CDR1 and CDR2 (germline): SGHTA, FQGTGA. There are 16 residues in the CDR3. V shed 1 base and J shed 4 bases, with 11 bases lying between them. The CDR3 nucleotides read TGTGCCAGCAGCTTAAAGTCGGGGGCCGGGGCCAACGTCCTGACTTTC. This gives the protein CASSLKSGAGANVLTF.

This clonotype came up a few times. This chain connects TRBV2 to TRBJ2-3; D possibly corresponds to TRBD2 (7 bases). Trimming left V 1 base short and J 2 bases short, with 13 bases between. The CDR3 spans 16 residues. The germline V gene has CDR1 SNHLY and CDR2 FYNNEI. In DNA, the CDR3 is TGTGCCAGCAGTGAAGGTTGGGGGGGCAACACAGATACGCAGTATTTT. Translating it yields CASSEGWGGNTDTQYF.

V and J are TRBV3-1 and TRBJ2-7, with D perhaps matching TRBD2 (6 bases). Germline V gene sequence: CDR1 LGHDT, CDR2 YNNKEL (reference sequence). Trimming stripped 5 bases from V and 2 bases from J, with 25 bases between. The CDR3 has 18 residues. The CDR3 bases are TGTGCCAGCAGCTCCCAACTTCATAAAATGGGGGGAGCCTACGAGCAGTACTTC. Protein product: CASSSQLHKMGGAYEQYF.

On this clonotype itself: The junction departs from germline at one end; a sequencing error may be responsible. The CDR3 sequence is CATSRDPTGTFCF. The CDR3 DNA reads TGTGCCACCAGCAGAGACCCTACCGGGACATTTTGTTTC. The V and J genes are TRBV15 and TRBJ1-2, with a possible D match to TRBD1 (6 bases). There are 13 residues in the CDR3. The germline gives CDR1 LNHNV, CDR2 YYDKDF (reference sequence).

The CDR3 DNA follows: TGTGCCAGCGACGCGTCAGGAAATCAGCCCCAGCATTTT. Its protein product is CASDASGNQPQHF. This sequence joins TRBV2 and TRBJ1-5, with D unresolved. The V and J ends lost 8 bases and 4 bases respectively, with 12 bases between them. There are 13 residues in the CDR3. CDR1 is SNHLY and CDR2 is FYNNEI in the germline V gene.

The gene calls are TRBV3-1 and TRBJ2-7; D ambiguous. The CDR3 sequence is 16 residues long. The germline V gene encodes CDR1 LGHDT and CDR2 YNNKEL (reference sequence). The V and J ends lost 1 base and 0 bases respectively, with 13 bases between them. CDR3 sequence (DNA): TGTGCCAGCAGCCAAGGGAGCCAAACCGTCTCCTACGAGCAGTACTTC. Amino acid sequence: CASSQGSQTVSYEQYF.

J is TRBJ1-4 and V is TRBV5-1; possible D gene TRBD1, 6 bases. With 4 bases removed from V and 8 bases from J, the gap between germline ends came to 18 bases. The CDR3 extends over 15 amino acids. Germline V gene data show CDR1 as SGHRS and CDR2 as YFSETQ. The CDR3: CASSAAGADREKLFF. The CDR3 nucleotides read TGCGCCAGCAGCGCAGCGGGGGCGGATCGGGAAAAACTGTTTTTT.

In its sample, this clonotype was seen a few times. The chain employs TRBV28 and TRBJ2-7, with 9 bases identical to TRBD2. Trimming removed 3 bases from V and 0 bases from J; junction bases left unmatched: 12. Germline V gene sequence: CDR1 MDHEN, CDR2 SYDVKM. The CDR3 extends over 18 amino acids. CDR3 DNA sequence: TGTGCCAGCAGTTTCTTCGGCGGGGGGGGAAAGAGCTCCTACGAGCAGTACTTC. Amino acid sequence: CASSFFGGGGKSSYEQYF.

This clonotype appeared a few times. The DNA for the CDR3 is TGTGCCAGCAGCTTAGCGCTGGGGGGGATAAATGAAAAACTGTTTTTT. It is translated as CASSLALGGINEKLFF. The J gene is TRBJ1-4, the V gene TRBV7-2; TRBD1 might be the D (5 bases). Trimming stripped 0 bases from V and 5 bases from J, with 13 bases between. The CDR3 is 16 residues long. The germline CDR1 and CDR2 sequences are SGHTA and FQGNSA.

The V gene is TRBV27, the J gene TRBJ2-3, with 7 bases matching TRBD2. The CDR3 totals 14 residues. Germline V gives CDR1 MNHEY, CDR2 SMNVEV (reference sequence). Trimming took 2 bases from V and 4 from J; bases not matched to a gene: 3. The CDR3 here is CASSLKRGSDTQYF. The DNA for the CDR3 is TGTGCCAGCAGTTTAAAGCGGGGATCAGATACGCAGTATTTT.

This chain uses TRBV28 with TRBJ2-7; D possibly matches TRBD1 or TRBD2 (5 bases each). CDR1 MDHEN and CDR2 SYDVKM come from the germline V gene. The CDR3 is made up of 12 amino acids. V was cut by 8 bases and J by 9 bases, with 17 bases left in between. CDR3 sequence reads: CASGRQSAGQYF. The CDR3 DNA follows: TGTGCCAGCGGCAGACAGTCTGCGGGGCAGTACTTC.